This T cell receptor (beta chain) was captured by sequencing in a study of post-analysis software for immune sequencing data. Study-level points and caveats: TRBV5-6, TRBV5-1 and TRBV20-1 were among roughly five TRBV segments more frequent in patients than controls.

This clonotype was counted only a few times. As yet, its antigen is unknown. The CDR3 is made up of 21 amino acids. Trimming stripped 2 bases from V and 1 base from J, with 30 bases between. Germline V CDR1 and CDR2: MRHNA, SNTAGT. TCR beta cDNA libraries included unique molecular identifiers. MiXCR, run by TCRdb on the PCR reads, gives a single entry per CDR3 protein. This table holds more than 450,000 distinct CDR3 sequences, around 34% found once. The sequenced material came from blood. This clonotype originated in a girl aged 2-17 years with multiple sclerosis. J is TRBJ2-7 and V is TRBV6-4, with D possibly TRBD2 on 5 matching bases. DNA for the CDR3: TGTGCCAGCAGTGACAGTATTATAGAGGGAAGTTGTTGGTCGATTTCCTACGAGCAGTACTTC. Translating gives CASSDSIIEGSCWSISYEQYF.